This is a list of T cell receptor beta chains from one sample in a study of T cell responses to AZD1222 COVID-19 vaccine. Profiled with immunoSEQ multiplex PCR; TCRdb holds only in-frame clones, not every one. The sample carries about 180,000 clones, roughly 91% recorded once. The input for sequencing was peripheral blood, taken on day 0 of AZD1222 vaccination. The source is an adult in good health. CDR3s include the opening cysteine and the closing phenylalanine or tryptophan. The D gene is left open where the match is weak. Size tells how often a clone was seen (once, few, many) or the class of an expanded clone, and some rows leave it out.

clone size	V gene	J gene	D gene	CDR3 protein	CDR3 DNA
-	TRBV24-1	TRBJ2-1	TRBD2	CATSDRTSGSDNEQFF	TGTGCCACCAGTGATCGGACTAGCGGGAGTGACAATGAGCAGTTCTTC
-	TRBV5-1	TRBJ2-3	TRBD1	CASSQNPGQGSTDTQYF	TGCGCCAGCAGCCAGAACCCGGGACAGGGGAGCACAGATACGCAGTATTTT
-	TRBV6-5	TRBJ2-4	TRBD1	CASNPGTGNENIQYF	TGTGCCAGCAACCCCGGGACAGGGAATGAAAACATTCAGTACTTC
-	TRBV6-5	TRBJ1-2	TRBD1	CASSLTGSWDGYTF	TGTGCCAGCAGCTTGACAGGGTCCTGGGATGGCTACACCTTC
-	TRBV19	TRBJ1-2	-	CASRGDLSYGYTF	TGTGCCAGTAGGGGGGATCTCAGCTATGGCTACACCTTC
-	TRBV18	TRBJ1-2	-	CASSLNPNYGYTF	TGTGCCAGCTCACTTAATCCTAACTATGGCTACACCTTC
-	TRBV6-1	TRBJ1-2	-	CASSELPGGISGYTF	TGTGCCAGCAGTGAATTGCCTGGGGGCATTAGTGGCTACACCTTC
-	TRBV15	TRBJ2-7	TRBD1	CATSAPGQAYEQYF	TGTGCCACCAGCGCACCGGGACAGGCCTACGAGCAGTACTTC
-	TRBV5-6	TRBJ1-6	TRBD1	CASSLALTGDNSPLHF	TGTGCCAGCAGCTTGGCCCTGACAGGGGATAATTCACCCCTCCACTTT
once	TRBV7-8	TRBJ1-1	TRBD1	CASSQRQGPNTEAFF	TGTGCCAGCAGCCAACGACAGGGGCCAAACACTGAAGCTTTCTTT
-	TRBV4-3	TRBJ1-2	-	CASSQVGGRSGHGYTF	TGCGCCAGCAGCCAAGTTGGGGGGAGGTCAGGACATGGCTACACCTTC
-	TRBV5-1	TRBJ2-2	TRBD1	CASSATGLLNTGELFF	TGCGCCAGCAGCGCGACAGGGTTGTTGAACACCGGGGAGCTGTTTTTT
-	TRBV6-5	TRBJ1-2	TRBD1	CASSSGQGDGYTF	TGTGCCAGCAGTTCCGGACAGGGGGATGGCTACACCTTC
once	TRBV13	TRBJ1-1	-	CASSQGNTEAFF	TGTGCCAGCAGCCAAGGGAACACTGAAGCTTTCTTT
-	TRBV6-5	TRBJ1-1	TRBD1	CASRNDRARNTEAFF	TGTGCCAGCAGGAATGACAGGGCCCGGAACACTGAAGCTTTCTTT
-	TRBV19	TRBJ2-5	TRBD1	CASTGTGRIKETQYF	TGTGCCAGTACCGGGACAGGGAGGATTAAAGAGACCCAGTACTTC
-	TRBV10-1	TRBJ2-2	TRBD1	CASSESGTGTGELFF	TGCGCCAGCAGTGAGTCGGGGACAGGGACCGGGGAGCTGTTTTTT
-	TRBV13	TRBJ2-7	-	CASAGSSYEQYF	TGTGCCAGCGCGGGGAGCTCCTACGAGCAGTACTTC
-	TRBV28	TRBJ1-4	TRBD1	CASSTRTGLGEKLFF	TGTGCCAGCAGTACCCGGACAGGTTTGGGGGAAAAACTGTTTTTT
few	TRBV20-1	TRBJ1-1	-	CSARGVGSAFF	TGCAGTGCCCGCGGTGTAGGGTCTGCTTTCTTT
once	TRBV18	TRBJ1-4	-	CASSQGSTNEKLFF	TGTGCCAGCTCACAGGGGTCAACTAATGAAAAACTGTTTTTT
-	TRBV24-1	TRBJ2-1	-	CATSAAQQGGVHEQFF	TGTGCCACCAGTGCCGCTCAGCAGGGAGGTGTGCATGAGCAGTTCTTC
-	TRBV18	TRBJ1-2	TRBD1	CASSPGTGSPGGF	TGTGCCAGCTCACCTGGGACAGGGTCTCCCGGGGGATTC
-	TRBV25-1	TRBJ1-1	-	CASSGGGSGTEAFF	TGTGCCAGCAGTGGGGGGGGCTCGGGGACTGAAGCTTTCTTT
-	TRBV28	TRBJ1-2	TRBD1	CASGKGQGAGGYTF	TGTGCCAGCGGCAAGGGACAGGGGGCTGGTGGCTACACCTTC
once	TRBV6-6	TRBJ1-5	-	CASSPGGSTNGPQHF	TGTGCCAGCAGCCCGGGAGGGAGCACCAATGGGCCCCAGCATTTT
-	TRBV10-3	TRBJ1-2	-	CAASSGQGNYGYTF	TGTGCCGCATCATCCGGGCAGGGCAACTATGGCTACACCTTC
few	TRBV18	TRBJ1-2	TRBD1	CASSPVGQVVRGYTF	TGTGCCAGCTCACCTGTTGGACAGGTGGTGAGGGGCTACACCTTC
-	TRBV15	TRBJ1-6	-	CATSREPGVNSPLHF	TGTGCCACCAGCAGAGAACCAGGAGTTAATTCACCCCTCCACTTT
-	TRBV21-1	TRBJ1-2	-	CASSKSGGPRDSLDYTF	TGTGCCAGCAGCAAAAGCGGGGGGCCCCGGGACAGTTTGGACTACACCTTC
-	TRBV27	TRBJ1-5	-	CASSFRPTPNQPQHF	TGTGCCAGCAGTTTTAGACCCACCCCCAATCAGCCCCAGCATTTT
-	TRBV7-9	TRBJ2-5	-	CASSSGGPQETQYF	TGTGCCAGCAGCTCTGGGGGGCCCCAAGAGACCCAGTACTTC
few	TRBV27	TRBJ1-5	TRBD1	CASRRGQGAGQPQHF	TGTGCCAGCAGGCGGGGACAGGGGGCCGGTCAGCCCCAGCATTTT